Following are 17 T cell receptor beta chains from one sample sequenced in a study of cytomegalovirus exposure and HLA in healthy donors. The PCR employed 60 Vbeta primers together with 13 Jbeta primers. TCRdb's copy holds only in-frame clones and misses some; the assay was immunoSEQ multiplex PCR. The data contain around 100,000 clones, approximately 70% of them singletons. Sequenced input: PBMCs. The receptors come from a man aged 25 to 40 in good health and CMV-seropositive.

This clone was detected a few times. The V and J genes are TRBV4-1 and TRBJ2-2, with 9 bases fitting TRBD1. Germline CDR1 MGHRA, CDR2 YSYEKL. CDR3 length: 16 residues. J gave up 2 bases and V 8 bases, and 9 bases lay outside the gene matches. The CDR3 DNA is TGCGCCAGCCGGCGAGGGGGACAGGGTAACACCGGGGAGCTGTTTTTT. Encoded protein: CASRRGGQGNTGELFF.

The CDR3 loop is CASSPGTGSPSNYGYTF. The CDR3 bases are TGTGCCAGCAGTCCGGGAACAGGGAGCCCCTCGAACTATGGCTACACCTTC. The chain combines TRBV28 with TRBJ1-2, with a possible D match to TRBD1 (6 bases). Trimming took 5 bases from V and 2 from J, leaving 21 bases between them. The length of the CDR3 is 17 residues. CDR1 and CDR2 (germline): MDHEN, SYDVKM.

The genes are TRBV6-1 and TRBJ1-5; 10 positions agree with TRBD1. The V segment lost 1 base and the J segment 4 bases; nucleotides outside the gene matches: 4. The length of the CDR3 is 16 residues. CDR1 MNHNS and CDR2 SASEGT come from the germline V gene. The CDR3 here is CASSEGQGARNQPQHF. The CDR3 nucleotides are TGTGCCAGCAGTGAAGGACAGGGGGCGAGGAATCAGCCCCAGCATTTT.

J is TRBJ1-1 and V is TRBV11-1; TRBD1 matches at 8 bases. There are 15 residues in the CDR3. Germline loops: CDR1 SGHAT, CDR2 FQDESV (reference sequence). The junction had 7 bases not matched to a gene; V was cut back by 5 bases and J by 2 bases. The CDR3 loop reads CASSPRTGRNTEAFF. Here the CDR3 DNA reads TGTGCCAGCAGCCCTCGGACAGGGAGAAACACTGAAGCTTTCTTT.

The chain has TRBV7-9 and TRBJ2-7, with 7 bases aligning to TRBD1. Losses at the gene ends were 1 base for V and 4 bases for J; bases not matched to a gene: 4. Germline CDR1 SEHNR, CDR2 FQNEAQ (reference sequence). This CDR3 contains 14 residues. CDR3 residues: CASSLGGRGYEQYF. The CDR3 bases are TGTGCCAGCAGCTTAGGTGGCAGGGGGTACGAGCAGTACTTC.

V and J are TRBV6-1 and TRBJ2-3; 9 bases match TRBD2. This CDR3 is built from 16 residues. Unmatched junction bases numbered 7, after V lost 2 bases and J lost 4 bases. Germline CDR1 and CDR2: MNHNS and SASEGT. The CDR3 protein is CASSELPSGMADTQYF. The DNA of the CDR3 is TGTGCCAGCAGTGAACTGCCTAGCGGGATGGCAGATACGCAGTATTTT.

The chain employs TRBV4-1 and TRBJ1-1; D not certain. Germline assignment: CDR1 MGHRA and CDR2 YSYEKL. The V and J ends lost 4 bases and 1 base respectively, with 10 bases between them. The CDR3 has 14 amino acids. Here the CDR3 DNA reads TGCGCCAGCAGCCCTTTGGGAGGGAACACTGAAGCTTTCTTT. This gives the protein CASSPLGGNTEAFF.

J is TRBJ2-2 and V is TRBV5-1, with D possibly being TRBD2 (6 bases). The V and J ends lost 2 bases and 1 base respectively, with 6 bases between them. The germline gives CDR1 SGHRS, CDR2 YFSETQ. The CDR3 sequence is 14 residues long. The CDR3 loop reads CASSFSGNTGELFF. The CDR3 bases are TGCGCCAGCAGCTTTAGCGGGAACACCGGGGAGCTGTTTTTT. The variable domain in full, completed from reference TRBV5-1 and TRBJ2-2, reads KAGVTQTPRYLIKTRGQQVTLSCSPISGHRSVSWYQQTPGQGLQFLFEYFSETQRNKGNFPGRFSGRQFSNSRSEMNVSTLELGDSALYLCASSFSGNTGELFFGEGSRLTVL.

This rearrangement joins TRBV2 to TRBJ1-1; weak D call: TRBD1 (6 bases). The CDR3 consists of 15 residues. CDR1 is SNHLY and CDR2 is FYNNEI in the germline V gene. V was cut by 5 bases and J by 5 bases, with 18 bases left in between. Here the CDR3 DNA reads TGTGCCAGCAGTACCTCAGGGGTAGGATGGACTGAAGCTTTCTTT. It codes for CASSTSGVGWTEAFF.

This chain links TRBV6-6 with TRBJ2-5; tentatively, D is TRBD1 (6 bases). The assigned J gene may be wrong: the sequence end matches TRBJ2-7 better. This CDR3 is 14 amino acids long. Germline CDR1 MNHNY, CDR2 SVGAGI (reference sequence). CDR3 nucleotide sequence: TGTGCCAGCAGTTATAGGGGGTGGGGCTACGAGCAGTACTTC. Translating gives CASSYRGWGYEQYF.

The genes are TRBV11-3 and TRBJ2-1; D gene ambiguous. This CDR3 spans 13 amino acids. V lost 2 bases and J lost 4, with 6 bases in between. CDR1 is SGHNT, CDR2 YENEEA, per germline. In DNA form, the CDR3 reads TGTGCCAGCAGCTTACGTATATACAATGAGCAGTTCTTC. Protein product: CASSLRIYNEQFF. Variable domain in full (rest from reference TRBV11-3 and TRBJ2-1): EAGVVQSPRYKIIEKKQPVAFWCNPISGHNTLYWYLQNLGQGPELLIRYENEEAVDDSQLPKDRFSAERLKGVDSTLKIQPAELGDSAVYLCASSLRIYNEQFFGPGTRLTVL.

The gene calls are TRBV30 and TRBJ2-5, with 10 positions matching TRBD1. Germline CDR1 is GTSNPN and CDR2 is SVGIG (reference sequence). The CDR3 loop spans 13 amino acids. J lost 4 bases, V lost 7 bases, and 6 bases had no gene match. CDR3 bases: TGTGCCTCCGCGACAGGGGGCGGAGAGACCCAGTACTTC. The encoded protein is CASATGGGETQYF.

The V call is TRBV6-1, the J call TRBJ1-1, with 10 bases fitting TRBD1. This CDR3 has 16 residues. Germline loops: CDR1 MNHNS, CDR2 SASEGT. Germline trimming cut 4 bases from V and 0 bases from J; bases unmatched to any gene: 5. The CDR3 is CASSGGTGVMNTEAFF. In DNA form, the CDR3 reads TGTGCCAGCAGTGGAGGGACAGGGGTCATGAACACTGAAGCTTTCTTT.

V usage is TRBV9 and J usage is TRBJ1-1; perhaps TRBD1 as D (5 bases). This CDR3 has 15 residues. V gave up 4 bases and J gave up 5 bases, with 18 bases separating them. Germline V gene lookup returns CDR1 SGDLS and CDR2 YYNGEE. The CDR3, as DNA: TGTGCCAGCAGCCCCGCGGACACGATTGGGACTGAAGCTTTCTTT. Translating it yields CASSPADTIGTEAFF.

The chain couples TRBV2 to TRBJ2-3; 16 nucleotides align to TRBD2. The CDR3 sequence is 16 residues long. V lost 6 bases to trimming and J lost 6 bases; unmatched junction nucleotides: 6. Germline lookup yields CDR1 SNHLY and CDR2 FYNNEI. CDR3 sequence (DNA): TGTGCCAGCAGCGGGACTAGCGGGGGGGCGGGTGATACGCAGTATTTT. Translated: CASSGTSGGAGDTQYF.

Only one count was recorded for this clone. The rearrangement links TRBV5-1 to TRBJ2-1; TRBD1 aligns across 9 bases. The CDR3 has 14 amino acids. The trim removed 0 bases at V and 12 bases at J, leaving 7 bases unmatched. Per the germline V gene, CDR1 is SGHRS and CDR2 is YFSETQ. The CDR3 reads CASSLDRTGGGQFF. CDR3 DNA: TGCGCCAGCAGCTTGGACCGCACAGGGGGCGGGCAGTTCTTC.

CDR3 nucleotides: TGTGCCAGTAGTATAGGAAGGATAGACCGGGACAGGGGGCGAAGGAACTATGGCTACACCTTC. Translation gives CASSIGRIDRDRGRRNYGYTF. This chain connects TRBV19 to TRBJ1-2; TRBD1 matches 12 bases. Germline CDR1 reads LNHDA; CDR2 reads SQIVND (reference sequence). Germline trimming cut 1 base from V and 2 bases from J; bases unmatched to any gene: 17. CDR3 size: 21 residues.